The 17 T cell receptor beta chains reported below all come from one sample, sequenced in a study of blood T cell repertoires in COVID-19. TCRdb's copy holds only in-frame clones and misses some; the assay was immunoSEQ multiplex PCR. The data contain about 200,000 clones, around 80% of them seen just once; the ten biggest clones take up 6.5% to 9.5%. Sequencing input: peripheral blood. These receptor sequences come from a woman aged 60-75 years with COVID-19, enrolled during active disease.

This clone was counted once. CDR3 region: CASRRQGANTEAFF. The CDR3 region has the DNA TGTGCCAGCAGGAGGCAGGGGGCGAACACTGAAGCTTTCTTT. The rearrangement joins TRBV6-5 to TRBJ1-1, with TRBD1 matching 8 bases. This CDR3 has 14 amino acids. The J segment lost 1 base and the V segment lost 6 bases, leaving 4 bases of the junction unmatched. The germline V gene encodes CDR1 MNHEY and CDR2 SVGAGI.

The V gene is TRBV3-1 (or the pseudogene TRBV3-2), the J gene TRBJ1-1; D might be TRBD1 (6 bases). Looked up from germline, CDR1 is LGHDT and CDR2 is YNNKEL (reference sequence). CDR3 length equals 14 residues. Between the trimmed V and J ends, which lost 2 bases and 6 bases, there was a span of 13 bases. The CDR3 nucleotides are TGTGCCAGCAGCCAATGGGGGCAAGACGCTGAAGCTTTCTTT. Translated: CASSQWGQDAEAFF.

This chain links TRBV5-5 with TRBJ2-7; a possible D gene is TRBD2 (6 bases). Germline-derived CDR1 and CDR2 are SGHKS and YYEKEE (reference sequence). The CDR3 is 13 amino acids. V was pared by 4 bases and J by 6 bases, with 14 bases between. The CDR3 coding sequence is TGTGCCAGCAGCCAGAATCGGGGGAGCGAGCAGTACGTC. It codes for CASSQNRGSEQYV.

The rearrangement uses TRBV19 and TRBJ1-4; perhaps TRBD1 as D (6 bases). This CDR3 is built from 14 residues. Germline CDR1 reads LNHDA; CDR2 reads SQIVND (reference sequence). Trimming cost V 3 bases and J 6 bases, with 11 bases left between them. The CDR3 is CASSMGAEYEKLFF. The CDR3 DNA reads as TGTGCCAGTAGTATGGGGGCGGAGTATGAAAAACTGTTTTTT.

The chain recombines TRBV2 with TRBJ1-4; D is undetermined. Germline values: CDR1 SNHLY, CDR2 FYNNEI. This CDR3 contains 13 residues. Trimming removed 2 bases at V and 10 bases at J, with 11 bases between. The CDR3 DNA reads TGTGCCAGCAGTGAAACGGACGGGGTAAAACTGTTTTTT. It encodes CASSETDGVKLFF.

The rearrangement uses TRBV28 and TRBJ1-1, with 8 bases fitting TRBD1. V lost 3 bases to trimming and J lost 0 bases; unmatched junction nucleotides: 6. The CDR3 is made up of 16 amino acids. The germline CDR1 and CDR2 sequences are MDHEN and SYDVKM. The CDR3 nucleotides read TGTGCCAGCAGTTTCTTCGCGGGACAGGTGAACACTGAAGCTTTCTTT. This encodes CASSFFAGQVNTEAFF. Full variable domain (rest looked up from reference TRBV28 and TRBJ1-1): DVKVTQSSRYLVKRTGEKVFLECVQDMDHENMFWYRQDPGLGLRLIYFSYDVKMKEKGDIPEGYSVSREKKERFSLILESASTNQTSMYLCASSFFAGQVNTEAFFGQGTRLTVV.

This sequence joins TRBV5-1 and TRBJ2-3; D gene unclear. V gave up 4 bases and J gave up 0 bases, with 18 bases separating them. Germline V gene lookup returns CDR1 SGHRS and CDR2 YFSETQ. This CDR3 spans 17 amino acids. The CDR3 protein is CASSGQIKPTSTDTQYF. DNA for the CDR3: TGCGCCAGCAGCGGGCAGATAAAGCCTACTAGCACAGATACGCAGTATTTT.

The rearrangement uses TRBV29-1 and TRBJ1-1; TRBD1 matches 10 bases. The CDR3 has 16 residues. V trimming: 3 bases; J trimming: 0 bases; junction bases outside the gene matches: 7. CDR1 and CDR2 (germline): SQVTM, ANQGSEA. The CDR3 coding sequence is TGCAGCGTTGACGACAGGACAGGGGGAATGAACACTGAAGCTTTCTTT. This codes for CSVDDRTGGMNTEAFF.

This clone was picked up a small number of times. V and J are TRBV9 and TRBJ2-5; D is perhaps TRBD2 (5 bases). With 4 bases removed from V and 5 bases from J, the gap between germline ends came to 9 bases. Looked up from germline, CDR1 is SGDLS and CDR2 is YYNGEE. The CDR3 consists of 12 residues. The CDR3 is CASSHGGETQYF. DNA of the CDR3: TGTGCCAGCAGCCACGGCGGGGAGACCCAGTACTTC. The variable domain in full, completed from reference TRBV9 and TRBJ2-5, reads DSGVTQTPKHLITATGQRVTLRCSPRSGDLSVYWYQQSLDQGLQFLIQYYNGEERAKGNILERFSAQQFPDLHSELNLSSLELGDSALYFCASSHGGETQYFGPGTRLLVL.

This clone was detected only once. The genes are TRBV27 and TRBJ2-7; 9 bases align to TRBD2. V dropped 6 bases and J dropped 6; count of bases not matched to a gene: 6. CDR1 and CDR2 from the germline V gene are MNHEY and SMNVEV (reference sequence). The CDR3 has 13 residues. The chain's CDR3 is CASRISGSAEQYF. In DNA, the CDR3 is TGTGCCAGCAGGATTAGCGGGAGTGCCGAGCAGTACTTC.

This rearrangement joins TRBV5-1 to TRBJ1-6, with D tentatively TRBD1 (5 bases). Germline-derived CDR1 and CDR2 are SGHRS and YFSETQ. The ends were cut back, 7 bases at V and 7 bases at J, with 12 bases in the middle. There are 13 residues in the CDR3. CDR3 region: CASQGDQNSPLHF. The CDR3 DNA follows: TGCGCCAGCCAGGGCGATCAGAATTCACCCCTCCACTTT.

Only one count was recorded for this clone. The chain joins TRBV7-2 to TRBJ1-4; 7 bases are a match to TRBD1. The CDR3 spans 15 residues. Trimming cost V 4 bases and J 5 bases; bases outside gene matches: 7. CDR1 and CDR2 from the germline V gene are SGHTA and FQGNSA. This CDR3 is CASSSKGAANEKLFF. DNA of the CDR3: TGTGCCAGCAGCTCAAAGGGGGCGGCAAATGAAAAACTGTTTTTT.

The CDR3 DNA reads as TGTGCCAGCAGTACTCAAAATAGCAATCAGCCCCAGCATTTT. Protein sequence: CASSTQNSNQPQHF. The rearrangement joins TRBV2 to TRBJ1-5; D gene unclear. The CDR3 covers 14 residues. V lost 5 bases to trimming and J lost 0 bases, with 8 bases between them. Germline V CDR1 and CDR2: SNHLY, FYNNEI.

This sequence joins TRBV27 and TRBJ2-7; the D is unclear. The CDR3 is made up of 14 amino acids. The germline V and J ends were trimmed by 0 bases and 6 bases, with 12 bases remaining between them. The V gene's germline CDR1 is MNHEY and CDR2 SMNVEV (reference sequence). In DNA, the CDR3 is TGTGCCAGCAGTTTATCCCCCGGTATGTCCGAGCAGTACTTC. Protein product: CASSLSPGMSEQYF.

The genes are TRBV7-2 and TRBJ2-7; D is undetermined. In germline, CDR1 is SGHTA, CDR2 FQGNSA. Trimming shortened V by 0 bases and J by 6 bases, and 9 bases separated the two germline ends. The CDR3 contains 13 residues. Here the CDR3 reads CASSLAGLPEQYF. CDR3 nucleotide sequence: TGTGCCAGCAGCTTAGCGGGCTTACCCGAGCAGTACTTC.

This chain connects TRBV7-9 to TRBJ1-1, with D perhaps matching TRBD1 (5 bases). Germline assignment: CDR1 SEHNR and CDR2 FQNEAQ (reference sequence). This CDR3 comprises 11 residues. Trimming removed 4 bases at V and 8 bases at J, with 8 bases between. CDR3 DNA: TGTGCCAGCAGCTCGACAGTAGAAGCTTTCTTT. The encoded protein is CASSSTVEAFF. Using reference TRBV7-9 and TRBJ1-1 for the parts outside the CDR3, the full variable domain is DTGVSQNPRHKITKRGQNVTFRCDPISEHNRLYWYRQTLGQGPEFLTYFQNEAQLEKSRLLSDRFSAERPKGSFSTLEIQRTEQGDSAMYLCASSSTVEAFFGQGTRLTVV.

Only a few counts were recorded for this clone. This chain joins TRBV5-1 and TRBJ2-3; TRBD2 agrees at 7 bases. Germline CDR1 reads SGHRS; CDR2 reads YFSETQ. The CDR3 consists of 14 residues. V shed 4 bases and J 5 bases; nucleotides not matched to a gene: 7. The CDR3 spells CASSRRTRIDTQYF. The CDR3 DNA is TGCGCCAGCAGCCGTAGGACTAGAATAGATACGCAGTATTTT.